This T cell receptor (beta chain) is from a study of cytomegalovirus exposure and HLA in healthy donors. PCR used 60 Vbeta primers and 13 Jbeta primers. Measured with immunoSEQ multiplex PCR; TCRdb has only the in-frame clones, and not every one. The sample contains about 150,000 clones, around 67% of which appear only once. This clone has a single count. Germline V CDR1 and CDR2: LNHDA, SQIVND (reference sequence). The CDR3 totals 14 residues. V gave up 3 bases and J gave up 5 bases; unmatched junction bases: 4. This TCR derives from a man in his late teens or twenties in good health and CMV-seropositive. Sequenced input: PBMCs. The rearrangement joins TRBV19 to TRBJ2-7; 10 bases agree with TRBD1. CDR3: CASSMWDRGDEQYF. CDR3 DNA sequence: TGTGCCAGTAGTATGTGGGACAGGGGAGACGAGCAGTACTTC.